The sequence of this T cell receptor beta chain was determined in a study of blood T cell repertoires in COVID-19. For the study at large: Sites in the United States, Italy and Spain provided acute and convalescent COVID-19 samples. T cells, B-cell-depleted T cells, or PBMCs supplied cDNA or gDNA.

TCRdb keeps only in-frame clones here, not all; method: immunoSEQ multiplex PCR. This table has some 200,000 clones, roughly four fifths appearing once. Cohorts were based on clinical histories the participants reported. The germline V gene has CDR1 MDHEN and CDR2 SYDVKM. The CDR3 is 15 amino acids. V was trimmed by 5 bases and J by 1 base, leaving 12 bases between them. The source is a man aged 35 to 55 who had recovered from COVID-19. The sequencing sample was made of PBMCs or T cells enriched from blood (not recorded which). The chain recombines TRBV28 with TRBJ2-1; D remains ambiguous. The CDR3 loop reads CASSPFKTSYNEQFF. Written as DNA, the CDR3 is TGTGCCAGCAGTCCCTTTAAGACATCCTACAATGAGCAGTTCTTC.